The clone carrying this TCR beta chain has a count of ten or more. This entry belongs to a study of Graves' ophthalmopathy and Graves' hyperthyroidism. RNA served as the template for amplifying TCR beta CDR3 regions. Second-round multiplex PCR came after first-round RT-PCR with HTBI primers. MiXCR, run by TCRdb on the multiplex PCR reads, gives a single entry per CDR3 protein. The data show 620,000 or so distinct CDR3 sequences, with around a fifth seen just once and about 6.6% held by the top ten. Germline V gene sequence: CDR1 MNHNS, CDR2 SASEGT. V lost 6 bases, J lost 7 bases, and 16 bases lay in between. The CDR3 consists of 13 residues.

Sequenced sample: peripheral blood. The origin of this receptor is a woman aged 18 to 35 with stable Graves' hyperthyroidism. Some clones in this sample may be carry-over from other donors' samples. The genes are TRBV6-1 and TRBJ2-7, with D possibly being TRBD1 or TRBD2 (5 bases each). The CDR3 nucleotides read TGTGCCAGCAGGGGGGTGATCTTAGGTGAGCAGTACTTC. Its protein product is CASRGVILGEQYF.